These 13 T cell receptor beta chains share one sample of origin, sequenced in a study of cytomegalovirus exposure and HLA in healthy donors. Libraries were prepared by immunoSEQ multiplex PCR; TCRdb keeps only in-frame clonotypes and omits some of them. The data show fewer than 350,000 clones, roughly 90% seen once. The sample comprised PBMCs. These receptors all come from a woman aged 18-29 years in good health and CMV-seronegative.

The chain has TRBV27 and TRBJ1-5; D is ambiguous. Germline CDR1 and CDR2: MNHEY and SMNVEV (reference sequence). The CDR3 is 12 amino acids. Trimming removed 5 bases from V and 4 bases from J, with 6 bases in between. Here the CDR3 reads CASSPPNQPQHF. The CDR3 coding sequence is TGTGCCAGCAGTCCCCCTAATCAGCCCCAGCATTTT.

The chain is built from TRBV6-6 and TRBJ2-7; 13 positions match TRBD2. With 4 bases clipped from V and 7 bases from J, the junction kept 7 bases outside the gene matches. The CDR3 runs to 15 residues. Germline V gene lookup returns CDR1 MNHNY and CDR2 SVGAGI (reference sequence). DNA for the CDR3: TGTGCCAGCAGTTTGGGACTAGCGGGATCTTGGGAGCAGTACTTC. Its translation is CASSLGLAGSWEQYF.

The rearrangement joins TRBV6-5 to TRBJ1-6; 7 positions agree with TRBD1. J lost 4 bases, V lost 10 bases, and 10 bases had no gene match. Per germline, CDR1 MNHEY and CDR2 SVGAGI. The CDR3 has 15 amino acids. CDR3 nucleotides: TGTGCCACCAAGTCCGAGGGACAGTATAATTCACCCCTCCACTTT. It is translated as CATKSEGQYNSPLHF.

The chain uses TRBV5-1 and TRBJ2-2; 8 positions match TRBD1. The V and J ends lost 4 bases and 3 bases, in that order; junction bases with no gene match: 14. This CDR3 contains 18 residues. Germline V gene data show CDR1 as SGHRS and CDR2 as YFSETQ. DNA of the CDR3: TGCGCCAGCAGCCCGATGAACGGACAGGGCTGGGACACCGGGGAGCTGTTTTTT. Its translation is CASSPMNGQGWDTGELFF.

This clone was observed a single time. V usage is TRBV5-6 and J usage is TRBJ1-4; perhaps TRBD1 as D (5 bases). Deletions cut 4 bases from V and 3 bases from J, with 13 bases between. This CDR3 has 15 residues. The germline V gene has CDR1 SGHDT and CDR2 YYEEEE. In nucleotides, the CDR3 is TGTGCCAGCAGCCCTGCGCCCAGGGCTAATGAAAAACTGTTTTTT. This gives the protein CASSPAPRANEKLFF.

The chain combines TRBV25-1 with TRBJ2-3, with D tentatively TRBD2 (6 bases). The CDR3 runs to 16 residues. V was cut by 1 base and J by 4 bases, with 15 bases left in between. Germline V gene sequence: CDR1 MGHDK, CDR2 SYGVNS. DNA of the CDR3: TGTGCCAGCAGTGAATTTAGCGGTTATGGTGCAGATACGCAGTATTTT. Its protein is CASSEFSGYGADTQYF.

V and J are TRBV25-1 and TRBJ1-5; no clear D gene. CDR1 MGHDK and CDR2 SYGVNS come from the germline V gene. Between the trimmed V and J ends, which lost 4 bases and 0 bases, there was a span of 10 bases. The CDR3 is 15 amino acids. The CDR3 loop reads CASSVTGDSNQPQHF. CDR3 coding DNA: TGTGCCAGCAGTGTAACCGGGGATAGCAATCAGCCCCAGCATTTT.

This chain connects TRBV28 to TRBJ2-1; tentative D call: TRBD1 (6 bases). The germline V gene encodes CDR1 MDHEN and CDR2 SYDVKM. CDR3 length equals 14 residues. V was pared by 5 bases and J by 8 bases, with 16 bases between. This chain's CDR3 is CASSTLSGVDEQFF. The CDR3 DNA is TGTGCCAGCAGTACCTTATCAGGGGTCGATGAGCAGTTCTTC.

The rearrangement uses TRBV10-3 and TRBJ2-1; 11 nucleotides align to TRBD1. Germline V gene sequence: CDR1 ENHRY, CDR2 SYGVKD. With V trimmed by 10 bases and J by 6 bases, 11 bases remained unmatched. CDR3 length: 15 residues. The CDR3 is CATYQPGQGVNEQFF. DNA of the CDR3: TGTGCCACTTACCAGCCGGGACAGGGGGTCAATGAGCAGTTCTTC.

The chain couples TRBV28 to TRBJ1-2; D not resolved. Germline lookup yields CDR1 MDHEN and CDR2 SYDVKM. V shed 5 bases and J shed 6 bases, with 16 bases lying between them. This CDR3 comprises 14 residues. CDR3 bases: TGTGCCAGCAGTCCCGGCCCCCCGCGGGATGGCTACACCTTC. Amino acids: CASSPGPPRDGYTF.

The V and J genes are TRBV11-2 and TRBJ2-1; 7 bases match TRBD2. CDR1 SGHAT and CDR2 FQNNGV come from the germline V gene. V trimming: 1 base; J trimming: 0 bases; junction bases outside the gene matches: 6. This CDR3 spans 17 amino acids. The CDR3 sequence is CASSLGVAGSSYNEQFF. The CDR3, as DNA: TGTGCCAGCAGCTTAGGGGTAGCGGGTAGCTCCTACAATGAGCAGTTCTTC.

The V gene is TRBV5-4, the J gene TRBJ2-5, with TRBD1 as a possible D gene (6 bases). The V gene lost 0 bases and the J gene lost 1 base, with 16 bases spanning the gap. The CDR3 spans 17 residues. Germline V CDR1 and CDR2: SGHNT, YYREEE (reference sequence). CDR3 nucleotide sequence: TGTGCCAGCAGCTTGGTTGGCCAGGGGCGGCTCCAAGAGACCCAGTACTTC. Translated: CASSLVGQGRLQETQYF.

This chain uses TRBV7-3 with TRBJ2-2, with 10 bases fitting TRBD1. This CDR3 region has 13 residues. Germline values: CDR1 SGHTA, CDR2 FQGTGA. Trimming removed 10 bases from V and 4 bases from J; junction bases left unmatched: 3. In DNA form, the CDR3 reads TGTGCCAACCGGACAGGGGGCACCGGGGAGCTGTTTTTT. This gives the protein CANRTGGTGELFF.